This T cell receptor (beta chain) comes out of a study of cytomegalovirus exposure and HLA in healthy donors. Healthy donors of bone marrow made up the group. CDR3 length equals 14 residues. Looked up from germline, CDR1 is KGHSH and CDR2 is LQKENI. The V gene lost 0 bases and the J gene lost 6 bases, with 12 bases spanning the gap. PCR was performed using 60 Vbeta and 13 Jbeta primers. The data were produced by immunoSEQ multiplex PCR, yet TCRdb's version contains in-frame clones alone and is incomplete. The sample records about 60,000 clones, around 82% being singletons. Comments on this clone: Its specificity is unknown.

Study-level points and caveats: It was likely that a cluster of highly shared sequence variants was a sequencing artifact. The majority of TCR sequences were rare, yet some public TCRs appeared in many donors. Later on, an analysis tied roughly 17,000 TCR beta sequences to HLA alleles at 0.05 false discovery rate.

J is TRBJ2-7 and V is TRBV18; TRBD1 might be the D (6 bases). The clonotype was recovered from a male donor in good health and CMV-seronegative. The sample consisted of PBMCs. CDR3 DNA sequence: TGTGCCAGCTCACCACCCAACAGGGCCCGCGAGCAGTACTTC. This translates into CASSPPNRAREQYF. Full variable domain (missing parts from reference TRBV18 and TRBJ2-7): NAGVMQNPRHLVRRRGQEARLRCSPMKGHSHVYWYRQLPEEGLKFMVYLQKENIIDESGMPKERFSAEFPKEGPSILRIQQVVRGDSAAYFCASSPPNRAREQYFGPGTRLTVT.